This is a list of T cell receptor beta chains from one sample in a study of molecular identifiers for immune sequencing clone quantification. TCRdb analysed the PCR reads with MiXCR anew, one entry per CDR3 protein. The sample contains approximately 54,000 distinct CDR3 sequences, around 27% of which appear only once. Sequenced input: naive CD8+ T cells from blood, with Jurkat cell RNA spiked in. The receptor set was obtained from a human donor in good health. Some libraries in this study had Jurkat cell RNA spiked in. The CDR3 runs from the conserved cysteine through the conserved F or W. D genes are given only for firm matches. The size entry is marked missing in some rows and otherwise reads once, few, many or a size class.

D: .; V: TRBV3-1; J: TRBJ2-2; size: many; DNA: TGTGCCAGCAGCCCCCCTTGGGATTCGATCACCGGGGAGCTGTTTTTT; CDR3: CASSPPWDSITGELFF
D: .; V: TRBV7-9; J: TRBJ1-1; size: few; DNA: TGTGCCAGCAGGCTTCCCGGACAGAACACTGAAGCTTTCTTT; CDR3: CASRLPGQNTEAFF
D: TRBD1; V: TRBV7-2; J: TRBJ2-7; size: many; DNA: TGTGCCAGCAGCTTAGATACAGGGGGGAGGTACGAGCAGTACTTC; CDR3: CASSLDTGGRYEQYF
D: .; V: TRBV2; J: TRBJ1-5; size: many; DNA: TGTGCCAGCAGTGAACTTTTCCGGGGGGATCAGCCCCAGCATTTT; CDR3: CASSELFRGDQPQHF
D: .; V: TRBV2; J: TRBJ2-7; size: many; DNA: TGTGCCAGCAGGCGGGACCCGAGCCACTTC; CDR3: CASRRDPSHF
D: TRBD1; V: TRBV12-3/TRBV12-4; J: TRBJ1-6; size: many; DNA: TGTGCCAGCAGTCCAGGGACAGCGTATAATTCACCCCTCCACTTT; CDR3: CASSPGTAYNSPLHF
D: TRBD2; V: TRBV5-4; J: TRBJ2-3; size: many; DNA: TGTTGTACCGGGACTAGCGGGGGGCCTACGCAGTATTTT; CDR3: CCTGTSGGPTQYF
D: TRBD2; V: TRBV29-1; J: TRBJ2-1; size: few; DNA: TGCAGCGTTGAAGATAGTCTAGCGGGAGGGCTCAATGAGCAGTTCTTC; CDR3: CSVEDSLAGGLNEQFF
D: TRBD1; V: TRBV28; J: TRBJ2-7; size: many; DNA: TGTGCCAGCAGTCCGACCCTACCGGGACAGCGCTCCTACGAGCAGTACTTC; CDR3: CASSPTLPGQRSYEQYF
D: TRBD2; V: TRBV6-5; J: TRBJ2-5; size: many; DNA: TGTGCCAGCAGTTACGAGCGGGAGGGGGAGACCCAGTACTTC; CDR3: CASSYEREGETQYF
D: TRBD1; V: TRBV6-2/TRBV6-3; J: TRBJ1-5; size: many; DNA: TGTGCCAGCAGACCGCAGGGGGTAGAACAGCCCCAGCATTTT; CDR3: CASRPQGVEQPQHF
D: .; V: TRBV27; J: TRBJ2-7; size: few; DNA: TGTGCCAGCAGTGCCCCCTCACCGGCCCCGGGGGACGAGCAGTACTTC; CDR3: CASSAPSPAPGDEQYF
D: .; V: TRBV30; J: TRBJ1-2; size: many; DNA: TGTGCCTGGAGTGTACAGTGGACAGACACCTATGGCTACACCTTC; CDR3: CAWSVQWTDTYGYTF
D: TRBD1; V: TRBV7-2; J: TRBJ2-7; size: many; DNA: TGTGCCAGCAGCTCTGGTCCCGGGACAGGGTCCTACGAGCAGTACTTC; CDR3: CASSSGPGTGSYEQYF
D: .; V: TRBV6-1; J: TRBJ1-4; size: many; DNA: TGTGCCAGCAGTGAACGGGCACCCGGTCTCTCTTTCTTTAATGAAAAACTGTTTTTT; CDR3: CASSERAPGLSFFNEKLFF
D: TRBD1; V: TRBV6-2/TRBV6-3; J: TRBJ1-1; size: .; DNA: TGTGCCAGCAACTACCGGGACAGGGGGGAAGCTCTAAACACTGAAGCTTTCTTT; CDR3: CASNYRDRGEALNTEAFF